One and the same sample provided the 19 T cell receptor beta chains below, sequenced in a study of CD8 T cells in Susac syndrome. After extraction with the RNeasy kit, about 0.45 to 1 ug of the RNA was reverse transcribed using random hexamers. TCRdb recomputed calls from the immunoSEQ multiplex PCR reads with MiXCR, one row per CDR3 protein. The sample contains 55,000 to 85,000 distinct CDR3 sequences, nearly 96% of which appear only once. The sequenced sample was CD4+ T cells from PBMCs. The receptors were sampled from a human donor with multiple sclerosis.

As DNA, the CDR3 is TGCAGCGTGAGCGGACGGGCTACAGCTTCGAACACTGAAGCTTTCTTT. Residues: CSVSGRATASNTEAFF. The V gene is TRBV29-1, the J gene TRBJ1-1; D not certain. The CDR3 contains 16 residues. Germline V gene data show CDR1 as SQVTM and CDR2 as ANQGSEA. V gave up 6 bases and J gave up 1 base, with 21 bases separating them.

The chain recombines TRBV5-1 with TRBJ2-3; a possible D gene is TRBD2 (6 bases). V dropped 1 base and J dropped 5 bases, with 14 bases sitting between them. The CDR3 is made up of 15 amino acids. Germline-derived CDR1 and CDR2 are SGHRS and YFSETQ. DNA for the CDR3: TGCGCCAGCAGCTTGTCGTGGGGGAGGAGAGATACGCAGTATTTT. Translated, it gives CASSLSWGRRDTQYF.

The J gene is TRBJ2-1, the V gene TRBV20-1; possible D gene TRBD2, 6 bases. CDR3 length: 15 amino acids. Trimming took off 5 bases at V and 3 bases at J, with 17 bases between the two ends. Germline CDR1 and CDR2: DFQATT and SNEGSKA (reference sequence). CDR3 coding DNA: TGCAGTGCTCCCCCGGTCGGGACTCACTACAATGAGCAGTTCTTC. This gives the protein CSAPPVGTHYNEQFF.

The rearrangement joins TRBV29-1 to TRBJ1-1; no clear D gene. Germline V gene sequence: CDR1 SQVTM, CDR2 ANQGSEA. The CDR3 has 15 amino acids. V shed 0 bases and J shed 1 base, with 12 bases lying between them. For the CDR3, the DNA is TGCAGCGTTGAAGATGTCAGACCTAGGAACACTGAAGCTTTCTTT. As protein: CSVEDVRPRNTEAFF.

This clonotype was seen a single time. The J gene is TRBJ2-1, the V gene TRBV19; D gene ambiguous. Germline V gene data show CDR1 as LNHDA and CDR2 as SQIVND (reference sequence). The CDR3 extends over 15 amino acids. Trimming stripped 5 bases from V and 3 bases from J, with 14 bases between. The CDR3, as DNA: TGTGCCAGTAGTCCCCCCGGTAGGCGCTACAATGAGCAGTTCTTC. Protein product: CASSPPGRRYNEQFF.

This rearrangement joins TRBV2 to TRBJ2-3, with 8 bases identical to TRBD2. There are 15 residues in the CDR3. V shed 6 bases, J shed 1 base, and the junction held 6 bases outside the gene matches. Germline V lookup: CDR1 SNHLY, CDR2 FYNNEI. The CDR3 here is CASREGSGGTDTQYF. The CDR3 DNA reads TGTGCCAGCAGGGAGGGTAGCGGGGGCACAGATACGCAGTATTTT.

CDR3 amino acids: CASSLGTGNINEQFF. DNA for the CDR3: TGTGCCAGCAGCCTAGGGACAGGGAACATCAATGAGCAGTTCTTC. The chain couples TRBV3-1 to TRBJ2-1, with 9 bases fitting TRBD1. Germline CDR1 and CDR2: LGHDT and YNNKEL (reference sequence). The CDR3 runs 15 residues. The J segment lost 6 bases and the V segment lost 4 bases, leaving 7 bases of the junction unmatched.

J is TRBJ1-1 and V is TRBV20-1; D is unclear. Trimming shortened V by 1 base and J by 6 bases, and 9 bases separated the two germline ends. This CDR3 region has 12 residues. Germline CDR1 is DFQATT and CDR2 is SNEGSKA (reference sequence). The CDR3 loop is CSARVGLPEAFF. CDR3 nucleotides: TGCAGTGCTAGAGTTGGATTGCCTGAAGCTTTCTTT.

The gene calls are TRBV28 and TRBJ2-1; TRBD2 agrees at 11 bases. Trimming took 5 bases from V and 4 from J; bases not matched to a gene: 4. The CDR3 contains 15 residues. Looked up from germline, CDR1 is MDHEN and CDR2 is SYDVKM. The DNA of the CDR3 is TGTGCCAGCAGTGGCGGGACTAGCGGTTACAATGAGCAGTTCTTC. Amino acids: CASSGGTSGYNEQFF.

The chain has TRBV6-1 and TRBJ2-6, with D perhaps assigned TRBD1 or TRBD2 (5 bases each). The germline V gene has CDR1 MNHNS and CDR2 SASEGT. Trimming cost V 6 bases and J 1 base, with 19 bases left between them. The CDR3 spans 18 residues. The CDR3 bases are TGTGCCAGCAGGAACGAGGGGTACAGCCGTTCTGGGGCCAACGTCCTGACTTTC. As protein: CASRNEGYSRSGANVLTF.

The chain links TRBV6-5 to TRBJ1-1, with D unclear. V dropped 0 bases and J dropped 0 bases, with 8 bases sitting between them. Looked up from germline, CDR1 is MNHEY and CDR2 is SVGAGI. There are 15 residues in the CDR3. The CDR3 sequence is CASSYSGSMNTEAFF. The CDR3 bases are TGTGCCAGCAGTTACTCAGGGTCCATGAACACTGAAGCTTTCTTT.

This chain's CDR3 is CASTSRQEGFKNYGYTF. The CDR3 nucleotides read TGTGCCAGCACCTCCAGGCAGGAGGGGTTTAAAAACTATGGCTACACCTTC. This chain connects TRBV6-1 to TRBJ1-2; D possibly corresponds to TRBD1 (5 bases). V lost 7 bases and J 2 bases, leaving 23 bases between the germline ends. This CDR3 comprises 17 residues. Germline V CDR1 and CDR2: MNHNS, SASEGT.

The chain recombines TRBV19 with TRBJ2-3; D not resolved. This CDR3 has 12 residues. Trimming removed 6 bases at V and 6 bases at J, with 10 bases between. Germline loops: CDR1 LNHDA, CDR2 SQIVND (reference sequence). The CDR3 sequence: CASRGIGDTQYF. CDR3 DNA: TGTGCCAGTAGGGGGATTGGGGATACGCAGTATTTT.

This clonotype was picked up one time. The CDR3 is CASSRRTGETQYF. The CDR3 DNA reads TGTGCCAGCTCCCGACGGACTGGGGAGACCCAGTACTTC. This sequence joins TRBV12-3 or TRBV12-4 and TRBJ2-5; tentatively, D is TRBD2 (5 bases). CDR3 length: 13 amino acids. V gave up 8 bases and J gave up 5 bases, with 15 bases separating them.

The chain has TRBV4-2 and TRBJ1-4, with 8 positions matching TRBD1. Germline CDR1 LGHNA, CDR2 YNFKEQ. The ends lost 0 bases at V and 8 bases at J; junction bases unmatched: 8. This CDR3 is 16 amino acids long. Here the CDR3 DNA reads TGTGCCAGCAGCCAAGATCCCACAGGGGGAGACGAAAAACTGTTTTTT. Translation gives CASSQDPTGGDEKLFF.

The J gene is TRBJ1-5, the V gene TRBV7-8; D is unclear. Trimming shortened V by 1 base and J by 6 bases, and 10 bases separated the two germline ends. There are 14 residues in the CDR3. Looked up from germline, CDR1 is SGHVS and CDR2 is FQNEAQ. The DNA of the CDR3 is TGTGCCAGCAGCTTAGATGTGGGAGGTCAGCCCCAGCATTTT. Translation: CASSLDVGGQPQHF.

This chain links TRBV12-3 or TRBV12-4 with TRBJ2-2, with TRBD2 as a possible D gene (6 bases). V was pared by 3 bases and J by 2 bases, with 10 bases between. This CDR3 is built from 15 residues. The CDR3 region has the DNA TGTGCCAGCAGTTTGGTCGCGGGAAACACCGGGGAGCTGTTTTTT. Its translation is CASSLVAGNTGELFF.

The chain carries TRBV27 and TRBJ2-3, with unresolved D. CDR1 is MNHEY, CDR2 SMNVEV, per germline (reference sequence). The CDR3 is 13 amino acids. V lost 6 bases, J lost 1 base, and 8 bases lay in between. CDR3 coding DNA: TGTGCCAGCAGGACCTGGGGCACAGATACGCAGTATTTT. Its protein is CASRTWGTDTQYF.

V gene TRBV6-1 combines with J gene TRBJ2-4; perhaps TRBD1 as D (6 bases). The CDR3 totals 19 residues. Trimming left V 2 bases short and J 1 base short, with 21 bases between. CDR1 and CDR2 from the germline V gene are MNHNS and SASEGT. The CDR3 bases are TGTGCCAGCAGTGAAACGTTGGGGGCAGGGTCCTTGGCCAAAAACATTCAGTACTTC. Translating gives CASSETLGAGSLAKNIQYF.